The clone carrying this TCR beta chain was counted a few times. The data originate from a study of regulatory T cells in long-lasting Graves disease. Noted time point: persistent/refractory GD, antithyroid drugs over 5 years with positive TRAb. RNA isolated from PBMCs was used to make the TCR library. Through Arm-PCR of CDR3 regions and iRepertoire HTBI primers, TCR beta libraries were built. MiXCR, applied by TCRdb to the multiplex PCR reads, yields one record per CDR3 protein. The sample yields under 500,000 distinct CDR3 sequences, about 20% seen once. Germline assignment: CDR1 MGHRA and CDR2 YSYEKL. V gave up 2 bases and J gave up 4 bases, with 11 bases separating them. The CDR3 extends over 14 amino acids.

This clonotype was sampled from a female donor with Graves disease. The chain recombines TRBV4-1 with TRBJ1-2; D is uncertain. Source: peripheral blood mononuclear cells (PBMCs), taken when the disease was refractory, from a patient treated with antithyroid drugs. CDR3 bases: TGCGCCAGCAGCCAATTAAGCGGAGTCTATGGCTACACCTTC. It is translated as CASSQLSGVYGYTF.